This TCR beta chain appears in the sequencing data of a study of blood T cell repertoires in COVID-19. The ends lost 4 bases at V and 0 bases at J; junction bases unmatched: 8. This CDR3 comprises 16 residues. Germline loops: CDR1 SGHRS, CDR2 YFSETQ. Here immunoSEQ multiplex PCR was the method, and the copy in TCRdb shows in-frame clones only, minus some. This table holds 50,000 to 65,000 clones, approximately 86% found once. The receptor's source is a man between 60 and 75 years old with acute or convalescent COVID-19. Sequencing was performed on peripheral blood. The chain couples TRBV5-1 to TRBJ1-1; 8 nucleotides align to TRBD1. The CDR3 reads CASSPGTGTMNTEAFF. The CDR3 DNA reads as TGCGCCAGCAGCCCCGGGACAGGTACCATGAACACTGAAGCTTTCTTT.